The T cell receptor (beta chain) described here comes from a study of spatial heterogeneity in lung cancer. General study points: Resection blood, more than follow-up blood, showed ubiquitous expanded tumor TCRs.

Trimming removed 1 base from V and 4 bases from J, with 11 bases in between. This CDR3 has 14 residues. Germline values: CDR1 SGHNT, CDR2 YYREEE (reference sequence). Each molecule of TCR cDNA was tagged with one unique molecular identifier. In TCRdb, the 5' RACE reads were re-called with MiXCR into one record per CDR3 protein. Counted here are 89,000 or so distinct CDR3 sequences, about 20% occurring once; the ten biggest clones make up 5% to 7.5%. Concerning this clonotype: Its antigen remains unknown.

Time point meaning: sample taken at primary tumor resection. Sequencing of whole RNA from tumor, nontumor lung or frozen PBMC involved no sorting. This clonotype was obtained from a male donor with early-stage non-small cell lung cancer. V and J are TRBV5-4 and TRBJ2-5, with D possibly being TRBD1 (5 bases). The source material was PBMCs, sampled at surgery. The DNA of the CDR3 is TGTGCCAGCAGCTTGAGGGGTCCCTCAGAGACCCAGTACTTC. Amino acids: CASSLRGPSETQYF.